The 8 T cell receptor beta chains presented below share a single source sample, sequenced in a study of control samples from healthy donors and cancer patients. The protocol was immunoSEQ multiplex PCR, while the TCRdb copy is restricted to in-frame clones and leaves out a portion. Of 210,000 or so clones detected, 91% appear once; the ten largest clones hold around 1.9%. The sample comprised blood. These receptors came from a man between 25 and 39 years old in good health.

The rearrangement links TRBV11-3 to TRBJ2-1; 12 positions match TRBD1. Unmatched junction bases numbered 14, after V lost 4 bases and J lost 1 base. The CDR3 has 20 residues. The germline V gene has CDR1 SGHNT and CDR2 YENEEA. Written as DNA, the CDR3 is TGTGCCAGCAGCTCAGATGCCGGGACAGGGGGCCTATATTCCTACAATGAGCAGTTCTTC. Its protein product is CASSSDAGTGGLYSYNEQFF. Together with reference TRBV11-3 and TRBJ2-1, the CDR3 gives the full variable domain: EAGVVQSPRYKIIEKKQPVAFWCNPISGHNTLYWYLQNLGQGPELLIRYENEEAVDDSQLPKDRFSAERLKGVDSTLKIQPAELGDSAVYLCASSSDAGTGGLYSYNEQFFGPGTRLTVL.

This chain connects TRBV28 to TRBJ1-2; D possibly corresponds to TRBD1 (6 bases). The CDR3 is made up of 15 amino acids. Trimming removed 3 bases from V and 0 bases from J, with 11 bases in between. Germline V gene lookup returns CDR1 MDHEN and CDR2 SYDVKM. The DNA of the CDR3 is TGTGCCAGCAGTTTTTCGGACAGAGCTAACTATGGCTACACCTTC. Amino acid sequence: CASSFSDRANYGYTF.

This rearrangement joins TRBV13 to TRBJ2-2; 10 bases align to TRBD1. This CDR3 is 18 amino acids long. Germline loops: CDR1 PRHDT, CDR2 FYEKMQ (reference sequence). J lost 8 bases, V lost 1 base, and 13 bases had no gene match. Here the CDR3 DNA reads TGTGCCAGCAGCTTAGATCCGGGACAGGGGTCTTTTCGAGGGGAGCTGTTTTTT. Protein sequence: CASSLDPGQGSFRGELFF.

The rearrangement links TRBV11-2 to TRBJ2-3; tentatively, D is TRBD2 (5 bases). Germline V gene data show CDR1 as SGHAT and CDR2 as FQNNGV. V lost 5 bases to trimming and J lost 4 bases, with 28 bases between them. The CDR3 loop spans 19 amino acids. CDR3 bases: TGTGCCAGCAGCCGCAGGTTGGGAGTACCACTATCGTCCGCAGATACGCAGTATTTT. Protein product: CASSRRLGVPLSSADTQYF.

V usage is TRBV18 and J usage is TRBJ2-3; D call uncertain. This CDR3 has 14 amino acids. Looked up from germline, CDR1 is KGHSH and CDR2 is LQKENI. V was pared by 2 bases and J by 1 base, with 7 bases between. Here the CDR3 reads CASSPGTGTDTQYF. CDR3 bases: TGTGCCAGCTCACCAGGTACTGGCACAGATACGCAGTATTTT.

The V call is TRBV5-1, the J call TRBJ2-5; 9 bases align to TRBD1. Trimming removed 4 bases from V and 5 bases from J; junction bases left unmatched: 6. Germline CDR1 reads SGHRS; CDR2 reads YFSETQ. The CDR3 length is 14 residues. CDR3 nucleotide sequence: TGCGCCAGCAGCCGACGGGACAGGGTTGAGACCCAGTACTTC. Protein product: CASSRRDRVETQYF.

CDR3: CASSLYRGQYEQYF. In DNA form, the CDR3 reads TGTGCCAGCAGCTTATACAGGGGGCAATACGAGCAGTACTTC. The V gene is TRBV11-2, the J gene TRBJ2-7, with 9 positions matching TRBD1. Trimming cost V 2 bases and J 4 bases; bases outside gene matches: 3. Germline CDR1 reads SGHAT; CDR2 reads FQNNGV. The CDR3 spans 14 residues. Full variable domain (rest looked up from reference TRBV11-2 and TRBJ2-7): EAGVAQSPRYKIIEKRQSVAFWCNPISGHATLYWYQQILGQGPKLLIQFQNNGVVDDSQLPKDRFSAERLKGVDSTLKIQPAKLEDSAVYLCASSLYRGQYEQYFGPGTRLTVT.

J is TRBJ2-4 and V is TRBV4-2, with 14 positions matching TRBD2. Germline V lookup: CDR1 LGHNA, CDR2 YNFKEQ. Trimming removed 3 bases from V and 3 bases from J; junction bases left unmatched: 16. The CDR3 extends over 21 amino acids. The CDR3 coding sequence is TGTGCCAGCAGCCACCGTGAGGGGACTAGCGGGGGCGGGGGAGACAAAAACATTCAGTACTTC. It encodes CASSHREGTSGGGGDKNIQYF.